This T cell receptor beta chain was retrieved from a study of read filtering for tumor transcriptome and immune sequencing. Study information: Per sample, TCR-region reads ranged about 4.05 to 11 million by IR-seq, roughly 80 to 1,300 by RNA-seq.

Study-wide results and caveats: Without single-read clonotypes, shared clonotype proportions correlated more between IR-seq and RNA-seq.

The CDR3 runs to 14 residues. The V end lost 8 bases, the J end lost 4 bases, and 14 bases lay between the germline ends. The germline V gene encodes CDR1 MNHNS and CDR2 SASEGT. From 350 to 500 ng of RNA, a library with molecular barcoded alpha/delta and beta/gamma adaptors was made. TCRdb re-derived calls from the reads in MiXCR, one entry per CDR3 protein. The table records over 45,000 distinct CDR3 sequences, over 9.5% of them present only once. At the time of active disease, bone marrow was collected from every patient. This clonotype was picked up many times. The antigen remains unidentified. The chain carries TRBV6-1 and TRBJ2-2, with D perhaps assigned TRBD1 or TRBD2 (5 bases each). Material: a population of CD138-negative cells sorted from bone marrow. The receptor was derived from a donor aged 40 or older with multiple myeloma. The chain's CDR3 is CASVNYGGTGELFF. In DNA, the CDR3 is TGTGCCAGCGTTAATTATGGGGGCACCGGGGAGCTGTTTTTT.